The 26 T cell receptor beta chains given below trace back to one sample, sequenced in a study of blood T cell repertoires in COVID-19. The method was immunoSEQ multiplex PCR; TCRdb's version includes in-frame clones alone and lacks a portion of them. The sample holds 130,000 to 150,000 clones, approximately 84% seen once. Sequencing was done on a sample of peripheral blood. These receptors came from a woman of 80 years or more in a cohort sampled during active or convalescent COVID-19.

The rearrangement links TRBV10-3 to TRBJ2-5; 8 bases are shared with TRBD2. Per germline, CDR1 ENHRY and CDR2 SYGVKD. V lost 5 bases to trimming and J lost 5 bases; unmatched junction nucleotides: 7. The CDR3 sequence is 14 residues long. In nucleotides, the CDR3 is TGTGCCATCAGTCCGGGACTAGAGGGGGAGACCCAGTACTTC. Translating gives CAISPGLEGETQYF.

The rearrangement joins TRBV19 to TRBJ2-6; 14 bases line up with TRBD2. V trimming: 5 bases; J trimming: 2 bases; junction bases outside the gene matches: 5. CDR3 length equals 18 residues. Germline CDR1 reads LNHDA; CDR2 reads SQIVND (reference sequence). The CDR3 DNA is TGTGCCAGTAGTCTCCGACTAGCGGGGGGGACTGGGGCCAACGTCCTGACTTTC. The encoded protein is CASSLRLAGGTGANVLTF. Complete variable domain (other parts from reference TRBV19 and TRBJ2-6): DGGITQSPKYLFRKEGQNVTLSCEQNLNHDAMYWYRQDPGQGLRLIYYSQIVNDFQKGDIAEGYSVSREKKESFPLTVTSAQKNPTAFYLCASSLRLAGGTGANVLTFGAGSRLTVL.

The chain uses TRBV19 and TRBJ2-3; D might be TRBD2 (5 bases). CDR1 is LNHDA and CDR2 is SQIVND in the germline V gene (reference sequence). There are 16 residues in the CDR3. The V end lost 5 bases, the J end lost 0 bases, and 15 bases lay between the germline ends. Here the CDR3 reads CASSSWTGTSTDTQYF. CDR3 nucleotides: TGTGCCAGTAGTTCCTGGACTGGAACTAGCACAGATACGCAGTATTTT.

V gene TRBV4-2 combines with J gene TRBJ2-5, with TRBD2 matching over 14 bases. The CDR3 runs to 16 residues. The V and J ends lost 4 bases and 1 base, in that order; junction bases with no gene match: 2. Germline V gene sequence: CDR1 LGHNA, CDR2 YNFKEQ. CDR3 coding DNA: TGTGCCAGCAGCCGGGGGACTAGCGGGGGCCAAGAGACCCAGTACTTC. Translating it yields CASSRGTSGGQETQYF.

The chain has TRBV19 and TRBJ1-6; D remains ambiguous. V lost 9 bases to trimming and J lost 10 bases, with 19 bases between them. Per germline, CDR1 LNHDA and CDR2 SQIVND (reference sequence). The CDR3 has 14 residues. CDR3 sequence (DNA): TGTGCCAGGCCCCTCTCCCGGAGAAGGTCACCCCTCCACTTT. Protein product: CARPLSRRRSPLHF.

CDR3 DNA sequence: TGTGCCAGCAGCCCTCGCCCCGCCCTAGCTACCTACAATGAGCAGTTCTTC. Protein sequence: CASSPRPALATYNEQFF. This chain joins TRBV6-9 and TRBJ2-1; a possible D gene is TRBD2 (5 bases). There are 17 residues in the CDR3. Germline-derived CDR1 and CDR2 are MNHGY and SVAAGI. The ends were cut back, 6 bases at V and 2 bases at J, with 20 bases in the middle.

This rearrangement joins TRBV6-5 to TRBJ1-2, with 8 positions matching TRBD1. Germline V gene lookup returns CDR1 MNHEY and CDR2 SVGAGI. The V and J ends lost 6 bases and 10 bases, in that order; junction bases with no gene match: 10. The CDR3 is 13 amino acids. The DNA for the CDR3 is TGTGCCAGCAGCGACGCCGGGACAGGTGCCTACACCTTC. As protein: CASSDAGTGAYTF.

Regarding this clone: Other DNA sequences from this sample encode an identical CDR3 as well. The CDR3 sequence: CASSLVPQGADTGELFF. For the CDR3, the DNA is TGTGCCAGCAGCTTAGTGCCACAGGGAGCAGACACCGGGGAGCTGTTTTTT. This chain uses TRBV7-6 with TRBJ2-2; perhaps TRBD1 as D (6 bases). The CDR3 sequence is 17 residues long. V was cut by 1 base and J by 3 bases, with 15 bases left in between. The germline CDR1 and CDR2 sequences are SGHVS and FNYEAQ. The full variable domain, in which reference TRBV7-6 and TRBJ2-2 provide the parts outside the CDR3, is GAGVSQSPRYKVTKRGQDVALRCDPISGHVSLYWYRQALGQGPEFLTYFNYEAQQDKSGLPNDRFSAERPEGSISTLTIQRTEQRDSAMYRCASSLVPQGADTGELFFGEGSRLTVL.

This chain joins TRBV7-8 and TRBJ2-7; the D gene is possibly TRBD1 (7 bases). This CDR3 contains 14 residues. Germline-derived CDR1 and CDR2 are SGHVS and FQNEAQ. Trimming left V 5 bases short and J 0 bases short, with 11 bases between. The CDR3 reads CASSVRGVSYEQYV. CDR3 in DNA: TGTGCCAGCAGCGTCAGGGGGGTCTCCTACGAGCAGTACGTC.

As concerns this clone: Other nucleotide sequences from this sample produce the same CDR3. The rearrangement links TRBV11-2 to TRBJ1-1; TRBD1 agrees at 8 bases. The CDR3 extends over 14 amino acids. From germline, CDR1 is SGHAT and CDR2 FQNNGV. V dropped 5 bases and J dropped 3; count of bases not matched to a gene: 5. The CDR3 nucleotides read TGTGCCAGCAGCCCACAGGGGGGGTACACTGAAGCTTTCTTT. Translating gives CASSPQGGYTEAFF.

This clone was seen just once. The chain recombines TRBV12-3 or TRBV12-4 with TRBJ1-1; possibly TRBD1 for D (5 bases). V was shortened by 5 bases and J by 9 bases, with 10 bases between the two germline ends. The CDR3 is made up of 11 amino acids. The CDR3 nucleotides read TGTGCCAGCAGTCGTCGGACACAAGCTTTCTTT. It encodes CASSRRTQAFF.

CDR3 bases: TGTGCCAGCAGTAAACAGGGGGCTGGTGAAAAACTGTTTTTT. The encoded protein is CASSKQGAGEKLFF. J is TRBJ1-4 and V is TRBV9; TRBD1 aligns across 9 bases. V dropped 5 bases and J dropped 7; count of bases not matched to a gene: 6. Per germline, CDR1 SGDLS and CDR2 YYNGEE. This CDR3 contains 14 residues.

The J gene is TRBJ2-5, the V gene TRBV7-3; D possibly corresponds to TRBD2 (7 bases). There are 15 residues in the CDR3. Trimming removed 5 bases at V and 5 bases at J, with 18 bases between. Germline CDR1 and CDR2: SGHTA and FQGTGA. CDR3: CASSPEGGGWETQYF. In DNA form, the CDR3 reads TGTGCCAGCAGCCCAGAAGGCGGGGGCTGGGAGACCCAGTACTTC.

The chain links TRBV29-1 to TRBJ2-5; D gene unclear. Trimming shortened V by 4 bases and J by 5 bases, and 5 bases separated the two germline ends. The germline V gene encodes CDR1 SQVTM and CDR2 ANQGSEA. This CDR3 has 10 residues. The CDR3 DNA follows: TGCAGCGTTGCCGAGGAGACCCAGTACTTC. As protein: CSVAEETQYF. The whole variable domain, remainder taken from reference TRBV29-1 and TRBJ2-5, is SAVISQKPSRDICQRGTSLTIQCQVDSQVTMMFWYRQQPGQSLTLIATANQGSEATYESGFVIDKFPISRPNLTFSTLTVSNMSPEDSSIYLCSVAEETQYFGPGTRLLVL.

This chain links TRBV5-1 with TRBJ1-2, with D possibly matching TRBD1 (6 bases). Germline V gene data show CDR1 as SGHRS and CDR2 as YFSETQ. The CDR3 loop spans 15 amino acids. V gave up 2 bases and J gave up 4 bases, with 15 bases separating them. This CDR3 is CASSLQGPPAYGYTF. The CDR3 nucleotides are TGCGCCAGCAGCTTACAGGGACCTCCGGCCTATGGCTACACCTTC.

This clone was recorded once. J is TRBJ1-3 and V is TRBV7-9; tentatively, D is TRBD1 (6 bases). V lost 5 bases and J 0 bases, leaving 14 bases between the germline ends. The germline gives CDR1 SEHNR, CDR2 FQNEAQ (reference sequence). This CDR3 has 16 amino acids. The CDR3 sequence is CASSIRQARSGNTIYF. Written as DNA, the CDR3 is TGTGCCAGCAGCATCCGACAGGCCCGCTCTGGAAACACCATATATTTT.

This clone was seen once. CDR3 DNA: TGCGCCAGCAGCTTAGGGCAGGGGTTCTCCAATGAGCAGTTCTTC. It specifies CASSLGQGFSNEQFF. V and J are TRBV5-1 and TRBJ2-1, with D possibly being TRBD1 (6 bases). Trimming removed 2 bases at V and 6 bases at J, with 15 bases between. Germline CDR1 is SGHRS and CDR2 is YFSETQ. The CDR3 spans 15 residues.

This CDR3 reads CASRFLENTEAFF. The CDR3 DNA reads as TGTGCCAGTAGGTTCTTAGAGAACACTGAAGCTTTCTTT. The gene calls are TRBV19 and TRBJ1-1, with unresolved D. V was pared by 6 bases and J by 1 base, with 9 bases between. This CDR3 is built from 13 residues. CDR1 and CDR2 from the germline V gene are LNHDA and SQIVND (reference sequence).

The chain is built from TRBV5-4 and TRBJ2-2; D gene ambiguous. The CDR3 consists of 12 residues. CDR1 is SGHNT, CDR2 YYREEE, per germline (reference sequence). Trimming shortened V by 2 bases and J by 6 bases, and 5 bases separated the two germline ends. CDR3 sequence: CASSLLAGELFF. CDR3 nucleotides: TGTGCCAGCAGCTTACTTGCCGGGGAGCTGTTTTTT. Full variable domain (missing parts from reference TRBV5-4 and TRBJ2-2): ETGVTQSPTHLIKTRGQQVTLRCSSQSGHNTVSWYQQALGQGPQFIFQYYREEENGRGNFPPRFSGLQFPNYSSELNVNALELDDSALYLCASSLLAGELFFGEGSRLTVL.

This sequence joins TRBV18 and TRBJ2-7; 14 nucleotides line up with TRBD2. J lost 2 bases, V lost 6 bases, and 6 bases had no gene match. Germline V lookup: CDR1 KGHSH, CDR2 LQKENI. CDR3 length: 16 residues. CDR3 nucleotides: TGTGCCAGCTCCCTCGGGACTAGCGGGGGTACCTACGAGCAGTACGTC. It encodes CASSLGTSGGTYEQYV.

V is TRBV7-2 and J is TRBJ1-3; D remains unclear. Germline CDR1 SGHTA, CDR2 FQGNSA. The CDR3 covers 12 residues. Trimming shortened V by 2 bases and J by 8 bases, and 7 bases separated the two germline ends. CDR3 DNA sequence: TGTGCCAGCAGCTTACGGGTGGACACCATATATTTT. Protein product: CASSLRVDTIYF.

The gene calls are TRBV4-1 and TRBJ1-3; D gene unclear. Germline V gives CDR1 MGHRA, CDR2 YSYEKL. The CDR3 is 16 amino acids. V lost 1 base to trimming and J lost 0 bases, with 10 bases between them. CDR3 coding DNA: TGCGCCAGCAGCCAAGGGGCCACCCTCTCTGGAAACACCATATATTTT. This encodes CASSQGATLSGNTIYF.

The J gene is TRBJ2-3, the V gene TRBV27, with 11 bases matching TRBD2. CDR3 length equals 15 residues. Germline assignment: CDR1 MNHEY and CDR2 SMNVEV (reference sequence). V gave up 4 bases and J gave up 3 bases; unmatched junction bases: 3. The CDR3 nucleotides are TGTGCCAGCAGTTGGCCTAGCGGGGGGACAGATACGCAGTATTTT. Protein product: CASSWPSGGTDTQYF.

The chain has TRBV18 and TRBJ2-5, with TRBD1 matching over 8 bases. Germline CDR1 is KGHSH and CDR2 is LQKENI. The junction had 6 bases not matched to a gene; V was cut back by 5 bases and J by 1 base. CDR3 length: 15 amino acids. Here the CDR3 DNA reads TGTGCCAGCTCAACGCGACAGGGGACCCAAGAGACCCAGTACTTC. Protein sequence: CASSTRQGTQETQYF.

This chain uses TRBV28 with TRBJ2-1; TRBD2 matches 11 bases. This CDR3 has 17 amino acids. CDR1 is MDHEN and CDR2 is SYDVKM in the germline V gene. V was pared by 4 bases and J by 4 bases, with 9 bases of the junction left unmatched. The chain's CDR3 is CASSSSSGGLSYNEQFF. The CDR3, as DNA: TGTGCCAGCAGTTCATCTAGCGGGGGGCTTTCTTACAATGAGCAGTTCTTC.

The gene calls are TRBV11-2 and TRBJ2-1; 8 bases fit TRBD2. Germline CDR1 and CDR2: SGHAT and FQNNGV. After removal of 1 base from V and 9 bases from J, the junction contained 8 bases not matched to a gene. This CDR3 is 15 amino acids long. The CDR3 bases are TGTGCCAGCAGCTTAGTGATCCGCGGGGGGAGTGAGCAGTTCTTC. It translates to CASSLVIRGGSEQFF.